This T cell receptor (beta chain) was recovered during a study of T-cell reconstitution after alpha-beta-depleted transplantation in children. Study conclusions and caveats: The origin of alpha-beta T cells about two months after transplant was reportedly several hundred expanded graft clones. Once a year had passed after transplant, T-cell counts and diversity came mostly from newly produced T cells.

Unique molecular identifiers were used to barcode this TCRbeta library. TCRdb reanalysed the PCR reads using MiXCR and keeps one entry per CDR3 protein. This sample has around 80,000 distinct CDR3 sequences, with 15% to 20% found just once. Concerning this clonotype: As yet, its antigen is unknown.

The origin of this receptor is a male patient aged 2 to 10 who had a stem cell transplant for acute lymphoblastic leukemia, so the T cells may come from the graft donor. Specimen: PBMCs, mostly from graft donor cells, collected 360 days after TCRalphabeta/CD19-depleted stem cell transplant.

In DNA, the CDR3 is TGTGCCAGCAGCGTCTCCGGGACTAGCCCTTCTTCACAGTATTTT. This gives the protein CASSVSGTSPSSQYF. The V call is TRBV7-8, the J call TRBJ2-3; 9 bases agree with TRBD2. V shed 5 bases and J 12 bases; nucleotides not matched to a gene: 15. CDR1 is SGHVS, CDR2 FQNEAQ, per germline. The CDR3 runs to 15 residues.